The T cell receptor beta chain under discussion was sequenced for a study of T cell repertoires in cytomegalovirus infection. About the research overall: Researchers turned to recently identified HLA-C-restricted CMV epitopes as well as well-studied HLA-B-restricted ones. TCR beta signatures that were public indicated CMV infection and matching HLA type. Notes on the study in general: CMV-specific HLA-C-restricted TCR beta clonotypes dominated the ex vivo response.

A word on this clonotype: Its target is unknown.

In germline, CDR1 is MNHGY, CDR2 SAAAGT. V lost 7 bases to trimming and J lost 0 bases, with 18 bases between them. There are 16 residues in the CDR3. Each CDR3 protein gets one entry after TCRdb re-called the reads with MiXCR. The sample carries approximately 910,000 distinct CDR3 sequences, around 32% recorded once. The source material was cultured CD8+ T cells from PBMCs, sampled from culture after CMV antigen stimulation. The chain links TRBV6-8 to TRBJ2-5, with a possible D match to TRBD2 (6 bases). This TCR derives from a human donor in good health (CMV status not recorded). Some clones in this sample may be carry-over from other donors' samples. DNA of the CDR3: TGTGCCAGCAACTACGGGCCCCGGGGGAACCAAGAGACCCAGTACTTC. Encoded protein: CASNYGPRGNQETQYF.